A single sample gave rise to the 16 T cell receptor beta chains below, sequenced in a study of beta chain features in type 1 diabetes. Notes on the study in general: All four CD4+ subsets from Type 1 diabetes patients carried moderately but significantly shorter TCRB CDR3s.

The entirety of the isolated RNA underwent reverse transcription, so expressed TCRB transcripts were sequenced. The protocol was immunoSEQ multiplex PCR, while the TCRdb copy is restricted to in-frame clones and leaves out a portion. The sample includes around 280,000 clones, about 15% of them seen just once. No cognate antigen is known for these TCRs. The sample taken for sequencing was naive CD4+ T cells from blood. These receptors were taken from a young man with type 1 diabetes.

The gene calls are TRBV10-2 and TRBJ2-5; D ambiguous. CDR1 is WSHSY, CDR2 SAAADI, per germline. V lost 0 bases to trimming and J lost 3 bases, with 8 bases between them. There are 14 residues in the CDR3. CDR3 in DNA: TGCGCCAGCAGTGAGTCGTGGCGGAAAGAGACCCAGTACTTC. This gives the protein CASSESWRKETQYF.

This clone came up a few times. This CDR3 is CASSLDPGKDTQYF. CDR3 DNA: TGTGCCAGCAGCCTCGACCCAGGGAAGGATACGCAGTATTTT. The chain couples TRBV11-2 to TRBJ2-3; D might be TRBD1 (5 bases). Trimming cost V 5 bases and J 6 bases, with 15 bases left between them. Germline V lookup: CDR1 SGHAT, CDR2 FQNNGV. There are 14 residues in the CDR3.

The chain employs TRBV13 and TRBJ1-2, with TRBD1 identical over 7 bases. The germline gives CDR1 PRHDT, CDR2 FYEKMQ (reference sequence). V shed 6 bases, J shed 7 bases, and the junction held 8 bases outside the gene matches. The CDR3 loop spans 13 amino acids. CDR3 sequence (DNA): TGTGCCAGCAGAGGGGCGACAGGGTCTGGCTACACCTTC. Its protein product is CASRGATGSGYTF. Drawing the rest from reference TRBV13 and TRBJ1-2, the complete variable domain is AAGVIQSPRHLIKEKRETATLKCYPIPRHDTVYWYQQGPGQDPQFLISFYEKMQSDKGSIPDRFSAQQFSDYHSELNMSSLELGDSALYFCASRGATGSGYTFGSGTRLTVV.

Only a few counts were recorded for this clone. The chain has TRBV5-1 and TRBJ2-3; a weak D match, TRBD2 (6 bases). Deletions cut 0 bases from V and 2 bases from J, with 13 bases between. The CDR3 extends over 16 amino acids. From germline, CDR1 is SGHRS and CDR2 YFSETQ. The DNA for the CDR3 is TGCGCCAGCAGCTTGGATGGGGCGGGGTACACAGATACGCAGTATTTT. This sequence encodes CASSLDGAGYTDTQYF.

The rearrangement uses TRBV13 and TRBJ1-2, with D perhaps TRBD1 (6 bases). Germline assignment: CDR1 PRHDT and CDR2 FYEKMQ (reference sequence). The V gene lost 5 bases and the J gene lost 6 bases, with 10 bases spanning the gap. The CDR3 runs to 12 residues. This CDR3 is CASSMTGNGYTF. The DNA for the CDR3 is TGTGCCAGCAGCATGACAGGAAATGGCTACACCTTC.

The chain employs TRBV9 and TRBJ2-6; 8 bases align to TRBD2. J lost 1 base, V lost 1 base, and 1 base had no gene match. This CDR3 is 16 amino acids long. In germline, CDR1 is SGDLS, CDR2 YYNGEE. The CDR3 DNA reads TGTGCCAGCAGCGTACGGGGGGGGTCTGGGGCCAACGTCCTGACTTTC. Translated, it gives CASSVRGGSGANVLTF.

The gene calls are TRBV5-6 and TRBJ2-5, with 11 bases aligning to TRBD1. Per the germline V gene, CDR1 is SGHDT and CDR2 is YYEEEE. J gave up 4 bases and V 4 bases, and 6 bases lay outside the gene matches. The CDR3 sequence is 15 residues long. The CDR3, as DNA: TGTGCCAGCAGCCCGGACAGGGGGCGCACAGAGACCCAGTACTTC. Encoded protein: CASSPDRGRTETQYF.

This chain connects TRBV5-4 to TRBJ2-5; 7 nucleotides agree with TRBD2. CDR1 and CDR2 from the germline V gene are SGHNT and YYREEE (reference sequence). After removal of 4 bases from V and 4 bases from J, the junction contained 7 bases not matched to a gene. The length of the CDR3 is 14 residues. This CDR3 reads CASSRGGKIETQYF. In DNA, the CDR3 is TGTGCCAGCAGCCGCGGGGGAAAAATAGAGACCCAGTACTTC.

The gene calls are TRBV5-6 and TRBJ2-3; 10 bases align to TRBD1. The J segment lost 6 bases and the V segment lost 3 bases, leaving 7 bases of the junction unmatched. CDR1 is SGHDT, CDR2 YYEEEE, per germline. The CDR3 has 15 amino acids. CDR3 DNA sequence: TGTGCCAGCAGCTCCCGGGACAGGGGTGTGGATACGCAGTATTTT. Encoded protein: CASSSRDRGVDTQYF.

This chain's CDR3 is CASSVTYEQYF. CDR3 DNA: TGTGCCAGCTCAGTTACCTACGAGCAGTACTTC. This chain connects TRBV28 to TRBJ2-7; no firm D call. There are 11 residues in the CDR3. Germline CDR1 is MDHEN and CDR2 is SYDVKM. Deletions cut 8 bases from V and 2 bases from J, with 7 bases between. The complete variable domain, with remaining parts taken from reference TRBV28 and TRBJ2-7, reads DVKVTQSSRYLVKRTGEKVFLECVQDMDHENMFWYRQDPGLGLRLIYFSYDVKMKEKGDIPEGYSVSREKKERFSLILESASTNQTSMYLCASSVTYEQYFGPGTRLTVT.

The chain employs TRBV18 and TRBJ2-1; D is unclear. The CDR3 contains 15 residues. The germline gives CDR1 KGHSH, CDR2 LQKENI. V gave up 3 bases and J gave up 3 bases, with 12 bases separating them. In nucleotides, the CDR3 is TGTGCCAGCTCACCGAGTACTGTAAGCTACAATGAGCAGTTCTTC. Protein product: CASSPSTVSYNEQFF.

The rearrangement joins TRBV7-9 to TRBJ2-7, with D perhaps TRBD2 (7 bases). Germline assignment: CDR1 SEHNR and CDR2 FQNEAQ (reference sequence). CDR3 size: 16 residues. V was trimmed by 6 bases and J by 3 bases, leaving 21 bases between them. CDR3 in DNA: TGTGCCAGCAGGGATGGGGCGGGGGCCGTCATCTACGAGCAGTACTTC. Translated: CASRDGAGAVIYEQYF.

This clone was recorded a few times. The V and J genes are TRBV23-1 and TRBJ1-5; D remains ambiguous. TRBV23-1 is sorted into the ORF group, with uncertain function. The germline V and J ends were trimmed by 0 bases and 0 bases, with 6 bases remaining between them. CDR3 length: 15 residues. The CDR3 spells CASSQSVSSNQPQHF. The CDR3 DNA follows: TGCGCCAGCAGTCAATCGGTCAGTAGCAATCAGCCCCAGCATTTT.

The chain recombines TRBV25-1 with TRBJ1-6, with D possibly TRBD1 on 6 matching bases. Germline V gene lookup returns CDR1 MGHDK and CDR2 SYGVNS. Between the trimmed V and J ends, which lost 1 base and 6 bases, there was a span of 10 bases. The CDR3 covers 15 residues. The CDR3 loop is CASSELGAGNSPLHF. In DNA, the CDR3 is TGTGCCAGCAGTGAATTGGGGGCAGGTAATTCACCCCTCCACTTT.

This clone has just a few counts. The CDR3 sequence: CASSLITGGTGELFF. CDR3 DNA: TGTGCCAGCAGCTTAATAACGGGGGGGACCGGGGAGCTGTTTTTT. The chain has TRBV11-2 and TRBJ2-2, with 8 bases matching TRBD2. After removal of 2 bases from V and 5 bases from J, the junction contained 4 bases not matched to a gene. From germline, CDR1 is SGHAT and CDR2 FQNNGV. The CDR3 runs 15 residues.

This rearrangement joins TRBV28 to TRBJ1-6; TRBD1 matches at 8 bases. J was trimmed by 10 bases and V by 6 bases; bases with no gene match: 8. The CDR3 is 14 residues long. Germline V gives CDR1 MDHEN, CDR2 SYDVKM. The CDR3 here is CASRGQGGVSPLHF. The CDR3 DNA follows: TGTGCCAGCAGAGGACAGGGTGGAGTGTCACCCCTCCACTTT. Using reference TRBV28 and TRBJ1-6 for the parts outside the CDR3, the full variable domain is DVKVTQSSRYLVKRTGEKVFLECVQDMDHENMFWYRQDPGLGLRLIYFSYDVKMKEKGDIPEGYSVSREKKERFSLILESASTNQTSMYLCASRGQGGVSPLHFGNGTRLTVT.